Listed below are T cell receptor beta chains from one sample, sequenced in a study of cytomegalovirus exposure and HLA in healthy donors. Generated by immunoSEQ multiplex PCR, the TCRdb table keeps only in-frame clones and is missing some. The data hold some 200,000 clones, with under 70% observed a single time. The specimen sequenced was PBMCs. These TCRs come from a man between 40 and 49 years old in good health and CMV-seropositive. Both conserved end residues are trimmed from each CDR3. Each record gives: CDR3 protein, V gene, CDR3 length, J gene.

ASSLGQTPAAYEQY TRBV13 14 TRBJ2-7
ASETRVGDTEAF TRBV6-1 12 TRBJ1-1
ASSLGLGRGETNEQF TRBV11-2 15 TRBJ2-1
ASSQDLPGTGISYEQY TRBV4-2 16 .
ASSLRDSYGYT TRBV27 11 TRBJ1-2
ASWGGYGYT TRBV9 9 TRBJ1-2
ASRPSGGNNSPLH TRBV28 13 TRBJ1-6
ASMGQSYEQY TRBV19 10 TRBJ2-7
SVNPGYEQY TRBV20-1 9 TRBJ2-7
ASSIGNTGLGYT TRBV19 12 TRBJ1-2
ASSLVSGGRNTGELF TRBV7-2 15 TRBJ2-2
ASSLEGRSGWSEAF TRBV5-1 14 TRBJ1-1
ASSLTIHTAGELF TRBV7-2 13 TRBJ2-2
ASSHPGGLNSPLH TRBV9 13 TRBJ1-6
ASSLGQNTEAF TRBV19 11 TRBJ1-1
ASRFRGLGYT TRBV2 10 TRBJ1-2
ASAKGAKETQY TRBV19 11 TRBJ2-5
ASSPLSGGTQETQY TRBV11-2 14 TRBJ2-5
ASSPGLNTGELF TRBV4-2 12 TRBJ2-2
ASSGGLAGGWTSTDTQY TRBV5-1 17 TRBJ2-3
AISERQGMNTEAF TRBV10-3 13 TRBJ1-1
ASSFDRAANEKLF TRBV5-1 13 TRBJ1-4
ASSEGSGGYNEQF TRBV6-1 13 TRBJ2-1
ASREGLPYEQY TRBV10-1 11 TRBJ2-7
ASSLSSWDSGLTDTQY TRBV27 16 TRBJ2-3
ASISRTLSHEQY TRBV6-1 12 TRBJ2-7
ASSVSPTANEQF TRBV7-6 12 TRBJ2-1
ASSRRDGPYEQY TRBV19 12 TRBJ2-7
ASSSNPRGSSGNTIY TRBV7-2 15 TRBJ1-3
ASSQGRGLRDTQY TRBV4-1 13 TRBJ2-3
SARDGAEQY TRBV20-1 9 TRBJ2-7
ASSPGLSGANVLT TRBV9 13 TRBJ2-6
ASSLAGGTYEQY TRBV5-1 12 TRBJ2-7
ASSARGAVTDTQY TRBV5-1 13 TRBJ2-3
ASSLTGGGNYEQY TRBV6-5 13 TRBJ2-7
ASSYPEGTGSYEQY TRBV7-9 14 TRBJ2-7
ASSKTGIEQY TRBV11-1 10 TRBJ2-7
ASRRTGLLYEQY TRBV27 12 TRBJ2-7
ASSSWTGLLQETQY TRBV19 14 TRBJ2-5
ASTRGAGGLAEQF TRBV6-6 13 TRBJ2-1
ASSFDAFWEREQY TRBV5-4 13 TRBJ2-7
ASAAQGAGEQY TRBV7-9 11 TRBJ2-7
ASSSIRDFHTEAF TRBV13 13 TRBJ1-1
ASTGGRGLTDTQY TRBV11-2 13 TRBJ2-3
ASSLEYKGYT TRBV28 10 TRBJ1-2
ASSVGDRANSPLH TRBV9 13 TRBJ1-6
ASSFRRGGGTGELF TRBV13 14 TRBJ2-2
ATSRDGQGGLNTEAF TRBV15 15 TRBJ1-1
ASSPRGGGGGTNEKLF TRBV5-1 16 TRBJ1-4
ASSYGTEYEQY TRBV6-6 11 TRBJ2-7